A selection of T cell receptor beta chains follows, all from one sample in a study of graft-versus-host responses after intestinal transplantation. The method was immunoSEQ multiplex PCR; TCRdb's version includes in-frame clones alone and lacks a portion of them. The sample yields about 94,000 clones, 90% to 95% seen once. These receptors' targets are unknown. The specimen was unstimulated CD8+ T cells sorted from spleen or lymph node cells, collected before intestinal transplant. These receptor sequences come from a human donor who received an intestinal transplant. Each CDR3 is given with its conserved first and last residue. A D gene is named only where the DNA matches it firmly. Where a row states a size, it is once, few, many or the class of an expanded clone; other rows omit it.

size,J,V,D,CDR3,DNA
NA,TRBJ1-5,TRBV27,NA,CASSWAGHQPQHF,TGTGCCAGCAGTTGGGCTGGGCATCAGCCCCAGCATTTT
NA,TRBJ1-6,TRBV7-9,TRBD1,CASSSGTEYNSPLHF,TGTGCCAGCAGCTCAGGGACAGAGTATAATTCACCCCTCCACTTT
NA,TRBJ1-6,TRBV5-1,TRBD1,CASSPDRAGTNSPLHF,TGCGCCAGCAGCCCCGACAGGGCCGGAACTAATTCACCCCTCCACTTT
NA,TRBJ2-2,TRBV9,TRBD2,CASSVDERGYGGELFF,TGTGCCAGCAGCGTAGACGAGCGGGGGTATGGCGGGGAGCTGTTTTTT
NA,TRBJ2-7,TRBV6-9,NA,CASSSQGNGTYEQYF,TGTGCCAGCAGTTCACAGGGAAATGGGACCTACGAGCAGTACTTC
NA,TRBJ2-7,TRBV5-1,TRBD1,CASRDRVTYEQYF,TGCGCCAGCCGGGACAGGGTGACTTACGAGCAGTACTTC
NA,TRBJ1-5,TRBV7-2,NA,CASSLASRGGNQPQHF,TGTGCCAGCAGCTTAGCGAGTAGGGGGGGAAATCAGCCCCAGCATTTT
once,TRBJ2-7,TRBV21-1,NA,CASSTPGQGAEQYF,TGTGCCAGCAGCACCCCGGGACAGGGGGCGGAGCAGTACTTC
once,TRBJ1-5,TRBV15,NA,CATSRDLGTSNQPQHF,TGTGCCACCAGCAGAGATCTGGGCACTAGCAATCAGCCCCAGCATTTT
NA,TRBJ2-2,TRBV7-2,NA,CASSLLGHTGELFF,TGTGCCAGCAGCTTATTGGGGCACACCGGGGAGCTGTTTTTT
NA,TRBJ2-1,TRBV2,TRBD1,CASRDPGGYEQFF,TGTGCCAGCAGGGACCCAGGGGGCTATGAGCAGTTCTTC
few,TRBJ1-2,TRBV30,TRBD1,CAWSTYRGYGYTF,TGTGCCTGGAGCACGTACAGGGGATACGGCTACACCTTC
NA,TRBJ1-2,TRBV2,TRBD1,CASTGTGGRTNYGYTF,TGTGCCAGCACGGGGACAGGGGGCCGAACGAACTATGGCTACACCTTC
NA,TRBJ2-6,TRBV7-8,NA,CASRPSSGANVLTF,TGTGCCAGCAGACCCAGCTCTGGGGCCAACGTCCTGACTTTC
NA,TRBJ2-3,TRBV5-6,TRBD2,CASSASGLTDTQYF,TGTGCCAGCAGCGCTAGCGGACTCACAGATACGCAGTATTTT
few,TRBJ1-1,TRBV5-4,NA,CASSLDRGGYVEAFF,TGTGCCAGCAGCCTGGATCGTGGGGGGTACGTTGAAGCTTTCTTT
NA,TRBJ2-4,TRBV6-5,TRBD1,CASSPPRQGADIQYF,TGTGCCAGCAGCCCTCCGAGACAGGGTGCGGACATTCAGTACTTC
NA,TRBJ2-3,TRBV27,TRBD2,CASSSHSLAASTDTQYF,TGTGCCAGCAGTTCCCATTCTCTAGCGGCTAGCACAGATACGCAGTATTTT
NA,TRBJ1-2,TRBV4-3,TRBD1,CASSPGQGAVYGYTF,TGCGCCAGCAGCCCGGGACAGGGGGCAGTCTATGGCTACACCTTC
NA,TRBJ2-5,TRBV18,TRBD1,CASSPFGQAHQETQYF,TGTGCCAGCTCACCATTCGGACAGGCCCACCAAGAGACCCAGTACTTC
NA,TRBJ2-3,TRBV30,NA,CAWSGGRADTQYF,TGTGCCTGGAGTGGGGGCCGGGCAGATACGCAGTATTTT
NA,TRBJ2-4,TRBV19,NA,CASSIPGDKNIQYF,TGTGCCAGTAGTATACCCGGGGACAAAAACATTCAGTACTTC
NA,TRBJ2-7,TRBV2,NA,CASRGGASGYEQYF,TGTGCCAGCAGGGGGGGGGCTAGCGGCTACGAGCAGTACTTC
NA,TRBJ2-2,TRBV11-1,TRBD2,CASSQGRGDTGELFF,TGTGCCAGCAGCCAGGGTCGGGGGGACACCGGGGAGCTGTTTTTT
NA,TRBJ2-3,TRBV10-3,TRBD2,CAIRETSGGEDTQYF,TGTGCCATCAGGGAGACTAGCGGGGGGGAAGATACGCAGTATTTT
NA,TRBJ1-1,TRBV6-1,NA,CASKPPAGGTEAFF,TGTGCCAGCAAACCCCCGGCAGGTGGGACTGAAGCTTTCTTT
NA,TRBJ1-4,TRBV6-5,TRBD1,CASSWGPGGIGEKLFF,TGTGCCAGCAGTTGGGGGCCAGGGGGGATCGGCGAAAAACTGTTTTTT
few,TRBJ2-7,TRBV5-6,NA,CASSPVGTYEQYF,TGTGCCAGCAGCCCCGTCGGGACCTACGAGCAGTACTTC
NA,TRBJ2-1,TRBV2,NA,CASSEGRNSYNEQFF,TGTGCCAGCTCGGAGGGCAGAAACTCCTACAATGAGCAGTTCTTC
NA,TRBJ2-3,TRBV11-2,TRBD1,CASSLGQGSPSTDTQYF,TGTGCCAGCAGCTTGGGACAGGGATCCCCTAGCACAGATACGCAGTATTTT
NA,TRBJ1-4,TRBV5-1,NA,CASARGKLFF,TGCGCCAGCGCACGGGGAAAACTGTTTTTT
NA,TRBJ2-3,TRBV6-5,TRBD2,CASSYGRGGPNTQYF,TGTGCCAGCAGTTACGGGCGGGGGGGGCCGAATACGCAGTATTTT
once,TRBJ2-7,TRBV4-1,NA,CASSRGRVPYEQYF,TGCGCCAGCAGCCGGGGGCGGGTCCCCTACGAGCAGTACTTC
NA,TRBJ2-7,TRBV7-9,NA,CASSSPEDRNEQYF,TGTGCCAGCAGCTCGCCCGAGGATCGAAACGAGCAGTACTTC
NA,TRBJ2-1,TRBV4-2,TRBD2,CASSQDRWASGSSYNEQFF,TGTGCCAGCAGCCAAGATAGATGGGCTAGCGGGAGCTCCTACAATGAGCAGTTCTTC
NA,TRBJ2-7,TRBV19,NA,CASSTLGSSYEQYF,TGTGCCAGTAGTACGCTAGGGAGCTCCTACGAGCAGTACTTC
NA,TRBJ2-7,TRBV28,NA,CASTPWGADEQYF,TGTGCCAGCACCCCGTGGGGCGCAGACGAGCAGTACTTC
NA,TRBJ1-5,TRBV27,TRBD1,CASSPNRGDSNQPQHF,TGTGCCAGCAGTCCGAACAGGGGGGATAGCAATCAGCCCCAGCATTTT
NA,TRBJ2-5,TRBV2,TRBD1,CASSGGQGVKTQYF,TGTGCCAGCAGTGGGGGACAGGGGGTAAAGACCCAGTACTTC
NA,TRBJ1-2,TRBV11-2,TRBD1,CASSLGHGTGLLYGYTF,TGTGCCAGCAGCTTAGGTCACGGGACAGGGTTGCTCTATGGCTACACCTTC
NA,TRBJ1-1,TRBV19,TRBD1,CASSSQGDPEAFF,TGTGCCAGTAGTTCACAGGGGGACCCTGAAGCTTTCTTT
NA,TRBJ1-5,TRBV6-1,TRBD1,CASTETGGNQPQHF,TGTGCCAGCACCGAGACAGGGGGCAATCAGCCCCAGCATTTT
NA,TRBJ2-7,TRBV7-2,TRBD1,CASSLWTGTYEQYF,TGTGCCAGCAGCCTTTGGACAGGGACCTACGAGCAGTACTTC
NA,TRBJ2-7,TRBV28,NA,CASSYLRTDYEQYF,TGTGCCAGCAGTTATCTCAGGACAGACTACGAGCAGTACTTC
NA,TRBJ2-7,TRBV4-1,TRBD1,CASSQGTGSSYEQYF,TGCGCCAGCAGCCAAGGGACAGGGAGCTCCTACGAGCAGTACTTC
NA,TRBJ2-1,TRBV29-1,TRBD1,CSVRDRDGKLEQFF,TGCAGCGTTAGGGACAGGGACGGAAAGCTTGAGCAGTTCTTC
NA,TRBJ1-5,TRBV29-1,TRBD1,CSVRQGIYQPQHF,TGCAGCGTCCGACAGGGAATTTATCAGCCCCAGCATTTT
NA,TRBJ1-3,TRBV4-3,NA,CASSQDLAGTGNTIYF,TGCGCCAGCAGCCAAGATCTCGCGGGGACTGGAAACACCATATATTTT
NA,TRBJ2-1,TRBV5-1,TRBD1,CASRGDRGVYNEQFF,TGCGCCAGCAGGGGGGACAGGGGGGTTTACAATGAGCAGTTCTTC
NA,TRBJ1-1,TRBV27,NA,CASRLGTSLAEAFF,TGTGCCAGCAGACTGGGGACAAGCTTGGCTGAAGCTTTCTTT